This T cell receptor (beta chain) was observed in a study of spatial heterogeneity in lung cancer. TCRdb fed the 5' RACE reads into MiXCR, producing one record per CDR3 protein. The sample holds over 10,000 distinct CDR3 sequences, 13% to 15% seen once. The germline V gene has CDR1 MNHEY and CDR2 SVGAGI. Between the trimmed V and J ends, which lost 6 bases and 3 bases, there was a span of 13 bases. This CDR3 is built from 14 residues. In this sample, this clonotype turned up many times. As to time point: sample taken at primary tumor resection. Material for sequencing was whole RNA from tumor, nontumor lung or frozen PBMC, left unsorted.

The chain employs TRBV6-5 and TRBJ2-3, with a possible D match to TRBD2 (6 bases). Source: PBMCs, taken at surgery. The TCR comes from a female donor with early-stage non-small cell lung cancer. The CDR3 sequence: CASRSGLSTDTQYF. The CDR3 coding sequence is TGTGCCAGCAGATCGGGACTGTCGACAGATACGCAGTATTTT.